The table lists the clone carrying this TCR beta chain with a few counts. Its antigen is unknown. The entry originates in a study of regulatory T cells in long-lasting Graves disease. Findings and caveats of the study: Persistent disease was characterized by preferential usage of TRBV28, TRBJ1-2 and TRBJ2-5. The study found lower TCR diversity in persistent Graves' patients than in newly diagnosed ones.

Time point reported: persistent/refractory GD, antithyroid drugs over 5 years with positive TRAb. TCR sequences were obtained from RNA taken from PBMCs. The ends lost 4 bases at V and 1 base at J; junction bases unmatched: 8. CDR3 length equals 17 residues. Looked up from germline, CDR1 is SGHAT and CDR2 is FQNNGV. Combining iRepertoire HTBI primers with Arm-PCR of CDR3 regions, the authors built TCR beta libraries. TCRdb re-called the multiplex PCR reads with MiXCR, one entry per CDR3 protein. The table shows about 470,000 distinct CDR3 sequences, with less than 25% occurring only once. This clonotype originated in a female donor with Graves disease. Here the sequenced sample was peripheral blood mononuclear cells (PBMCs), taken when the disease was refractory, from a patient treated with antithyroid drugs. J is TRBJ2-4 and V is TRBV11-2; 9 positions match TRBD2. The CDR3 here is CASSSSLAGSAKNIQYF. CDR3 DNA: TGTGCCAGCAGCTCCTCACTAGCGGGTAGCGCCAAAAACATTCAGTACTTC.